The rows below give T cell receptor beta chains drawn from one sample of a study of long-term antiretroviral therapy in people with HIV. Clones were read by immunoSEQ multiplex PCR, and TCRdb kept only the in-frame ones, dropping some. This table holds 9,000 to 13,000 clones, around 89% found once. The specimen comprised unsorted PBMCs, sampled 0.2 years before starting antiretroviral therapy. Receptor source: a woman in her thirties or forties with HIV. Each CDR3 is given with its conserved first and last residue. Each record gives: clone size, D gene, V gene, J gene, CDR3 DNA, CDR3 protein. D genes are given only for firm matches. Size values are once, few and many counts, or a class for expanded clones, and some rows have none.

>-|-|TRBV5-5|TRBJ2-7
TGTGCCAGCAGCTTGATCCCCGGGGGCGGTTACGAGCAGTACTTC
CASSLIPGGGYEQYF
>-|TRBD1|TRBV25-1|TRBJ2-7
TGTGCCAGCAGTGCAAACGGACAGGGGCGCGAGCAGTACTTC
CASSANGQGREQYF
>-|-|TRBV6-1|TRBJ2-2
TGTGCCAGCAGTCAGGGATCGCCCGACACCGGGGAGCTGTTTTTT
CASSQGSPDTGELFF
>-|TRBD1|TRBV29-1|TRBJ1-2
TGCAGCGCCTGGGGACAGTTTACCGGCGGCTACACCTTC
CSAWGQFTGGYTF
>-|-|TRBV4-1|TRBJ1-6
TGCGCCAGCAGCCAAGCCCCCGGGACGTTGGCGGGCTCCTATAATTCACCCCTCCACTTT
CASSQAPGTLAGSYNSPLHF
>-|-|TRBV29-1|TRBJ1-1
TGCAGCGTTGAGGTTGACATGAACACTGAAGCTTTCTTT
CSVEVDMNTEAFF
>once|-|TRBV13|TRBJ1-6
TGTGCCAGCAGCCGCGGGAGGGGTACTCATAATTCACCCCTCCACTTT
CASSRGRGTHNSPLHF
>-|TRBD2|TRBV7-2|TRBJ2-7
TGTGCCAGCAGCAGACTAGCGGGGGGCTCCCCCTACGAGCAGTACTTC
CASSRLAGGSPYEQYF
>-|-|TRBV7-9|TRBJ1-2
TGTGCCAGCAGCTTAGGGGGCACCGACTATGGCTACACCTTC
CASSLGGTDYGYTF
>-|-|TRBV5-1|TRBJ1-2
TGCGCCAGCAGCCCTATGATGACAGCTAACTATGGCTACACCTTC
CASSPMMTANYGYTF
>-|-|TRBV18|TRBJ2-2
TGTGCCAGCTCACCACAGACCAGCGCGAACACCGGGGAGCTGTTTTTT
CASSPQTSANTGELFF
>-|TRBD1|TRBV18|TRBJ1-2
TGTGCCAGCTCACTCCAGGGACAGGGTCCTAACTATGGCTACACCTTC
CASSLQGQGPNYGYTF
>-|-|TRBV2|TRBJ1-1
TGTGCCAGCACGGTGAACACTGAAGCTTTCTTT
CASTVNTEAFF
>-|-|TRBV5-1|TRBJ1-1
TGCGCCAGCAGCTTACGGACAGTCAACACTGAAGCTTTCTTT
CASSLRTVNTEAFF
>-|TRBD2|TRBV5-4|TRBJ2-1
TGTGCCAGCAGTCCCGGGACTAGCGGGGGGGGGACCCTAAATGAGCAGTTCTTC
CASSPGTSGGGTLNEQFF